The 21 T cell receptor beta chains below were found in one sample sequenced in a study of T cell responses to AZD1222 COVID-19 vaccine. Repertoires were generated with immunoSEQ multiplex PCR, while TCRdb's copy carries only in-frame clones and drops some. The sample records roughly 110,000 clones, 90% being singletons. This material consisted of peripheral blood, taken on day 0 of AZD1222 vaccination. The receptors originated from an adult in good health.

The chain employs TRBV7-2 and TRBJ1-3, with D unresolved. The V end was cut by 1 base, the J end by 0 bases, with 7 bases between. Germline V gives CDR1 SGHTA, CDR2 FQGNSA. The CDR3 consists of 15 residues. The CDR3 region is CASSLVHYSGNTIYF. In DNA, the CDR3 is TGTGCCAGCAGCTTAGTGCACTACTCTGGAAACACCATATATTTT.

The V gene is TRBV4-1, the J gene TRBJ2-1, with TRBD2 identical over 8 bases. CDR3 length: 16 residues. Germline-derived CDR1 and CDR2 are MGHRA and YSYEKL. Losses at the gene ends were 2 bases for V and 7 bases for J; bases not matched to a gene: 10. As DNA, the CDR3 is TGCGCCAGCAGCCAAACTGGGGGACTAGTATTGAATGAGCAGTTCTTC. Its protein product is CASSQTGGLVLNEQFF.

The CDR3 loop reads CASRQGQTQYF. CDR3 sequence (DNA): TGTGCCAGTCGACAGGGCCAGACCCAGTACTTC. The chain employs TRBV28 and TRBJ2-5, with TRBD1 matching 7 bases. V shed 9 bases, J shed 6 bases, and the junction held 4 bases outside the gene matches. The germline gives CDR1 MDHEN, CDR2 SYDVKM. The CDR3 covers 11 residues.

The V gene is TRBV19, the J gene TRBJ1-5; a weak D match, TRBD1 (6 bases). This CDR3 has 15 residues. Trimming cost V 6 bases and J 1 base, with 13 bases left between them. CDR1 and CDR2 from the germline V gene are LNHDA and SQIVND (reference sequence). CDR3 bases: TGTGCCAGTAGAGCCGGGACACTAAGCAATCAGCCCCAGCATTTT. Protein: CASRAGTLSNQPQHF.

This rearrangement joins TRBV7-3 to TRBJ1-2; D perhaps matches TRBD1 (5 bases). The CDR3 is made up of 17 amino acids. From germline, CDR1 is SGHTA and CDR2 FQGTGA. V lost 2 bases to trimming and J lost 4 bases, with 20 bases between them. The CDR3 DNA follows: TGTGCCAGCAGCTTAGAGGGGCCCGTCCTTAAGTCCTATGGCTACACCTTC. Its protein is CASSLEGPVLKSYGYTF.

CDR3 coding DNA: TGCGCCAGCAGCTTGGCGGGGGCGCAGTACGAGCAGTACTTC. Encoded protein: CASSLAGAQYEQYF. This chain joins TRBV5-1 and TRBJ2-7; D is perhaps TRBD1 or TRBD2 (6 bases each). V lost 0 bases and J lost 4, with 11 bases in between. The CDR3 is 14 amino acids. Germline assignment: CDR1 SGHRS and CDR2 YFSETQ.

This clone was seen once. The gene calls are TRBV24-1 and TRBJ1-5, with D maybe TRBD1 (6 bases). Between the trimmed V and J ends, which lost 3 bases and 0 bases, there was a span of 14 bases. Germline V CDR1 and CDR2: KGHDR, SFDVKD. CDR3 length: 17 amino acids. Here the CDR3 reads CATSDATGISSNQPQHF. CDR3 DNA sequence: TGTGCCACCAGTGATGCCACAGGGATTTCTAGCAATCAGCCCCAGCATTTT.

This clone has just one count. Here the CDR3 reads CASSSGQGSNSPLHF. The CDR3 DNA sequence: TGCGCCAGCAGCTCCGGACAGGGGTCGAATTCACCCCTCCACTTT. The V gene is TRBV5-1, the J gene TRBJ1-6; TRBD1 aligns across 9 bases. This CDR3 region has 15 residues. The V gene's germline CDR1 is SGHRS and CDR2 YFSETQ. The V and J ends lost 3 bases and 7 bases, in that order; junction bases with no gene match: 5.

V usage is TRBV12-5 and J usage is TRBJ2-7; D is uncertain. Trimming removed 7 bases from V and 5 bases from J, with 12 bases in between. The CDR3 is 12 residues long. Germline V CDR1 and CDR2: LGHNT, FRNRAP. The CDR3 region is CASAIGVDEQYF. The CDR3 nucleotides read TGTGCTAGTGCTATAGGAGTCGACGAGCAGTACTTC.

The CDR3 nucleotides are TGTGCCAGTAGTGTCCGACTAGCCGGTGAGCAGTTCTTC. This gives the protein CASSVRLAGEQFF. V usage is TRBV19 and J usage is TRBJ2-1; 7 bases are shared with TRBD2. Germline V lookup: CDR1 LNHDA, CDR2 SQIVND (reference sequence). This CDR3 has 13 amino acids. The V segment lost 5 bases and the J segment 9 bases; nucleotides outside the gene matches: 7.

This clone was detected a few times. The J gene is TRBJ2-7, the V gene TRBV10-1; 11 bases fit TRBD2. Germline CDR1 and CDR2: WNHNN and SYGVQD (reference sequence). Trimming at V came to 6 bases and at J to 6 bases, leaving 10 bases not matched to a gene. This CDR3 contains 15 residues. CDR3 nucleotide sequence: TGCGCCAGCAGCCAGAGGGCTAGCGGGAGGAGCGAGCAGTACTTC. Amino acid sequence: CASSQRASGRSEQYF.

Details on this clone: Other DNA sequences in this specimen translate into the identical CDR3. The chain carries TRBV3-1 (or the pseudogene TRBV3-2) and TRBJ2-1; 12 nucleotides agree with TRBD2. Germline assignment: CDR1 LGHDT and CDR2 YNNKEL (reference sequence). The CDR3 runs to 15 residues. After removal of 4 bases from V and 5 bases from J, the junction contained 3 bases not matched to a gene. CDR3: CASSRGLAGDNEQFF. The CDR3, as DNA: TGTGCCAGCAGCCGGGGACTAGCGGGCGACAATGAGCAGTTCTTC.

V gene TRBV7-3 combines with J gene TRBJ2-7; D remains unclear. The ends were cut back, 0 bases at V and 2 bases at J, with 5 bases in the middle. This CDR3 is 13 amino acids long. Germline V gives CDR1 SGHTA, CDR2 FQGTGA. The CDR3 DNA sequence: TGTGCCAGCAGCTTAACGGTAGCCTACGAGCAGTACTTC. Residues: CASSLTVAYEQYF. Full variable domain (outside the CDR3, taken from reference TRBV7-3 and TRBJ2-7): GAGVSQTPSNKVTEKGKYVELRCDPISGHTALYWYRQSLGQGPEFLIYFQGTGAADDSGLPNDRFFAVRPEGSVSTLKIQRTERGDSAVYLCASSLTVAYEQYFGPGTRLTVT.

V is TRBV19 and J is TRBJ1-5, with 12 bases aligning to TRBD1. V dropped 7 bases and J dropped 6; count of bases not matched to a gene: 10. In germline, CDR1 is LNHDA, CDR2 SQIVND (reference sequence). The CDR3 sequence is 16 residues long. The CDR3: CASTPGQGAVIQPQHF. The CDR3 nucleotides are TGTGCCAGTACCCCGGGACAGGGGGCCGTTATTCAGCCCCAGCATTTT.

The CDR3 DNA sequence: TGCGCCAGCAGCTTCAGCCAGGTCCGCCAAGAGACCCAGTACTTC. Its translation: CASSFSQVRQETQYF. The V gene is TRBV5-1, the J gene TRBJ2-5; D gene uncertain. The CDR3 has 15 residues. Germline CDR1 is SGHRS and CDR2 is YFSETQ. The V end lost 2 bases, the J end lost 1 base, and 12 bases lay between the germline ends.

CDR3 DNA: TGTGCTAGTGGTTTGGCAAGGCGGAGGGAGGGGAATACGCAGTATTTT. This translates into CASGLARRREGNTQYF. This sequence joins TRBV12-5 and TRBJ2-3, with TRBD2 matching over 7 bases. The CDR3 runs to 16 residues. Germline V gene data show CDR1 as LGHNT and CDR2 as FRNRAP. V gave up 1 base and J gave up 7 bases; unmatched junction bases: 11.

The gene calls are TRBV15 and TRBJ2-7, with D maybe TRBD2 (6 bases). This CDR3 region has 13 residues. The ends were cut back, 5 bases at V and 3 bases at J, with 11 bases in the middle. Germline CDR1 and CDR2: LNHNV and YYDKDF (reference sequence). This CDR3 reads CATSRENGYEQYF. Here the CDR3 DNA reads TGTGCCACCAGCCGGGAGAATGGCTACGAGCAGTACTTC.

The gene calls are TRBV30 and TRBJ1-5, with TRBD1 matching 7 bases. In germline, CDR1 is GTSNPN, CDR2 SVGIG (reference sequence). Trimming at V came to 2 bases and at J to 4 bases, leaving 5 bases not matched to a gene. The CDR3 is 14 residues long. CDR3 coding DNA: TGTGCCTGGAGTCGGGACAGTGTAAATCAGCCCCAGCATTTT. Amino acids: CAWSRDSVNQPQHF.

V is TRBV4-2 and J is TRBJ1-2; D remains ambiguous. Per the germline V gene, CDR1 is LGHNA and CDR2 is YNFKEQ. The CDR3 loop spans 15 amino acids. V lost 6 bases and J lost 0, with 14 bases in between. The CDR3 region is CASSEGHGANYGYTF. CDR3 nucleotide sequence: TGTGCCAGCAGTGAGGGCCACGGTGCTAACTATGGCTACACCTTC.

The chain combines TRBV11-2 with TRBJ1-2; 7 nucleotides match TRBD1. CDR1 is SGHAT and CDR2 is FQNNGV in the germline V gene. V trimming: 3 bases; J trimming: 5 bases; junction bases outside the gene matches: 3. This CDR3 has 13 residues. CDR3 nucleotides: TGTGCCAGCAGCTTCGACAGGGCATATGGCTACACCTTC. Its translation: CASSFDRAYGYTF.

The chain employs TRBV25-1 and TRBJ1-1; no clear D. Trimming took 4 bases from V and 0 from J, leaving 12 bases between them. The CDR3 is 15 amino acids. Germline V gene sequence: CDR1 MGHDK, CDR2 SYGVNS. CDR3 sequence reads: CASSVNAGLNTEAFF. The CDR3 DNA sequence: TGTGCCAGCAGTGTAAATGCAGGCCTGAACACTGAAGCTTTCTTT. Full variable domain (remainder filled in from reference TRBV25-1 and TRBJ1-1): EADIYQTPRYLVIGTGKKITLECSQTMGHDKMYWYQQDPGMELHLIHYSYGVNSTEKGDLSSESTVSRIRTEHFPLTLESARPSHTSQYLCASSVNAGLNTEAFFGQGTRLTVV.